The T cell receptor beta chain described here comes from a study of shared clonotypes between healthy human individuals. The table came from immunoSEQ multiplex PCR; TCRdb's copy has only in-frame clones and leaves some out. The data show roughly 1,500,000 clones, with roughly 98.5% seen just once and approximately 0.4% held by the top ten. CDR3 length: 13 residues. V was clipped by 1 base and J by 4 bases, with 7 bases between them. Germline V gene lookup returns CDR1 SGHDN and CDR2 FVKESK. V is TRBV14 and J is TRBJ1-2, with D uncertain. The origin of this receptor is a man aged 30-40 years in good health. The sequenced sample consisted of naive CD4+ T cells sorted from blood. Subset reported: CD45RA+ positively selected. The CDR3 region is CASSQGSAYGYTF. In DNA, the CDR3 is TGTGCCAGCAGCCAAGGGTCGGCCTATGGCTACACCTTC.